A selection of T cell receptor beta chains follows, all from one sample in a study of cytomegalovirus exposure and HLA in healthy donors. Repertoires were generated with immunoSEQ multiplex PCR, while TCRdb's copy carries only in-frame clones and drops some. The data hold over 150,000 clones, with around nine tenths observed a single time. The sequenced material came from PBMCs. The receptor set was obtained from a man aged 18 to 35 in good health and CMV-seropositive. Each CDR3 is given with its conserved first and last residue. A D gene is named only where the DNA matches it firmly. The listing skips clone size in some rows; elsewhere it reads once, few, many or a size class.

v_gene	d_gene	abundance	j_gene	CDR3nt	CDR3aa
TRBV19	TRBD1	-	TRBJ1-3	TGTGCCAGCGGGACAGAGGGAAACACCATATATTTT	CASGTEGNTIYF
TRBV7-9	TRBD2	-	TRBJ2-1	TGTGCCAGCAGCCTCCTCCGGCGGGAGTTATCCTACAATGAGCAGTTCTTC	CASSLLRRELSYNEQFF
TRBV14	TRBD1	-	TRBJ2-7	TGTGCCAGCAGCCAAGGGGACAGGGACTACGAGCAGTACTTC	CASSQGDRDYEQYF
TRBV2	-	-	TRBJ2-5	TGTGCCAGCTTTTCAGGGGGGGAGACCCAGTACTTC	CASFSGGETQYF
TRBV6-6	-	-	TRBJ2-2	TGTGCCAGCAGTCACGGGAGTGGGACCGGGGAGCTGTTTTTT	CASSHGSGTGELFF
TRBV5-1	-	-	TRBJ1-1	TGCGCCAGCAGCTTGGAGCAGCTCGGGGAAGCTTTCTTT	CASSLEQLGEAFF
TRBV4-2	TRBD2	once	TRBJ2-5	TGTGCCAGCAGCCAAGATCCACTAGCGGGAGGGAAAGAGACCCAGTACTTC	CASSQDPLAGGKETQYF
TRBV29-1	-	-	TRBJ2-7	TGCAGCGTTGAAATTGCAGGGGATTGGGGCGAGCAGTACTTC	CSVEIAGDWGEQYF
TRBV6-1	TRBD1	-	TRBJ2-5	TGTGCCAGCTTATGGACAGGCCAAGAGACCCAGTACTTC	CASLWTGQETQYF
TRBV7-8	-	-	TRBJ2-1	TGTGCCAGCAGCTTAGTGACTAGGCCTTCCTACAATGAGCAGTTCTTC	CASSLVTRPSYNEQFF
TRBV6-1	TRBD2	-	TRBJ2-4	TGTGCCAGCAGTGTTTCAGGACTAGCGGGGGGAGAAAACATTCAGTACTTC	CASSVSGLAGGENIQYF
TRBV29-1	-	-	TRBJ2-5	TGCAGTATCATAGGACTCTTCCAAGAGACCCAGTACTTC	CSIIGLFQETQYF
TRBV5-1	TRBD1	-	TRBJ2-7	TGCGCCAGCAGCTTGGAGGCGGGGACAGGGGCGGCCTACGAGCAGTACTTC	CASSLEAGTGAAYEQYF
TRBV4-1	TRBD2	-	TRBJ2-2	TGCGCCACCGGGACTAGCGGGAGTCGTGGCGGGGAGCTGTTTTTT	CATGTSGSRGGELFF
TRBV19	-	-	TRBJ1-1	TGTGCCAGTGGATCGAGACAGACGAACACTGAAGCTTTCTTT	CASGSRQTNTEAFF
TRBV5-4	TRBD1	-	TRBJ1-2	TGTGCCAGCAATCTTGACAGGGTCTATGGCTACACCTTC	CASNLDRVYGYTF
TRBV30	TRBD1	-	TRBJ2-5	TGTGCCGGGACAGGGGGAGCTCGGGAGACCCAGTACTTC	CAGTGGARETQYF
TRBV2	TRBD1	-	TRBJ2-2	TGTGCCAGCAGTGATGACAGGGGGCGGATAGGTACCGGGGAGCTGTTTTTT	CASSDDRGRIGTGELFF
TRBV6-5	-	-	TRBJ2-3	TGTGCCAGCAGCCGACAGGTACCAGATACGCAGTATTTT	CASSRQVPDTQYF
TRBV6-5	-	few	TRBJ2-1	TGTGCCAGCAGTCAAAGGGAGCTCGGGTACAATGAGCAGTTCTTC	CASSQRELGYNEQFF
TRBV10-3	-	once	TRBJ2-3	TGTTCCGCCTCGGGAGAGCGAGCGGATACGCAGTATTTT	CSASGERADTQYF
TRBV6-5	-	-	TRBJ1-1	TGTGCCAGCAGTTACTCGGGCAGGAACACTGAAGCTTTCTTT	CASSYSGRNTEAFF
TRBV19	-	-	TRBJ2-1	TGTGCCAGTAGTATCCCTTCCTCACTAGTACACAATGAGCAGTTCTTC	CASSIPSSLVHNEQFF
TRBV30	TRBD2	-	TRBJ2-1	TGTGCCTGGAGTCTCGGGACTAGCGGAGGTAGCTCCTACAATGAGCAGTTCTTC	CAWSLGTSGGSSYNEQFF
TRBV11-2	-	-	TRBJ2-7	TGTGCCAGCAGCCCCAAGTTGTTTGTAGTAGCACGATCCTACGAGCAGTACTTC	CASSPKLFVVARSYEQYF
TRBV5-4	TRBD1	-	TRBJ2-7	TGTGCCAGCAGCTCCGGGACAGGGAGATCCTACGAGCAGTACTTC	CASSSGTGRSYEQYF
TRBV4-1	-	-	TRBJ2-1	TGCGCCAGCAGCCAAGATGTTGCGTTCTCTGACAATGAGCAGTTCTTC	CASSQDVAFSDNEQFF
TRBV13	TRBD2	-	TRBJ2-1	TGTGCCAGCAGCTTAGGGGCGAGGTCGAGGGGACTAGCGGGTTTTAGCTCCTACAATGAGCAGTTCTTC	CASSLGARSRGLAGFSSYNEQFF
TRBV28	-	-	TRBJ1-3	TGTGCCAGCAGTTTAGGGGACATGTCTGGAAACACCATATATTTT	CASSLGDMSGNTIYF
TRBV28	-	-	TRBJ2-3	TGTGCCAGCACCTCCCGGTGGGGAGATGGAAGCACAGATACGCAGTATTTT	CASTSRWGDGSTDTQYF
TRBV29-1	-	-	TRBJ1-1	TGCAGCGTTAATAACAGGAACACTGAAGCTTTCTTT	CSVNNRNTEAFF
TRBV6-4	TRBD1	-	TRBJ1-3	TGTGCCAGCAGTGGACAGGGGGCACGCAACACCATATATTTT	CASSGQGARNTIYF
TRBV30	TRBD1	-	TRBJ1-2	TGTGCCTGGAGTGTATACAGGGGGAATGGCTACACCTTC	CAWSVYRGNGYTF
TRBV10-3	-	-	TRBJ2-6	TGTGCCATCAGTGCGGGTTTTATGTCTGGGGCCAACGTCCTGACTTTC	CAISAGFMSGANVLTF
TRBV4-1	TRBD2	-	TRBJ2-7	TGCGCCAGCAGCCAACCTAGCGGGAGGGTCTACGAGCAGTACTTC	CASSQPSGRVYEQYF
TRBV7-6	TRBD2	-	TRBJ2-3	TGTGCCAGCAGCTTAAGGGGAGGGCTAGCGGCAGATACGCAGTATTTT	CASSLRGGLAADTQYF
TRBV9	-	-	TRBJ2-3	TGTGCCAGCAGCGTAAGTAGTATCTCAGATACGCAGTATTTT	CASSVSSISDTQYF
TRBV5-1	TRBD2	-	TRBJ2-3	TGCGCCAGCAGCACACTAGCGGGAGTGGCGGATACGCAGTATTTT	CASSTLAGVADTQYF
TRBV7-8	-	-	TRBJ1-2	TGTGCCAGCAGCCAGGGGACCGGTGGGCTTCTGGGCTATGGCTACACCTTC	CASSQGTGGLLGYGYTF
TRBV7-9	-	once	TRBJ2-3	TGTGCCAGCAGCCCCCGGGGTTGGGCGGGGAGCACAGATACGCAGTATTTT	CASSPRGWAGSTDTQYF
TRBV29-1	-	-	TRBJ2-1	TGCAGCGTTGAAGGCGGCAGAGCTTACAATGAGCAGTTCTTC	CSVEGGRAYNEQFF
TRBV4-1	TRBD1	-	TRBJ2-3	TGCGCCAGCAGCCAAGGCCCTGGGGGACAGGGAAGAACAGATACGCAGTATTTT	CASSQGPGGQGRTDTQYF
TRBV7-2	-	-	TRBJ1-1	TGTGCCAGCAGCTTAGGCGGAAACGCTGAAGCTTTCTTT	CASSLGGNAEAFF
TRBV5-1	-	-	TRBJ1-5	TGCGCCAGCTCTGACAGTTATAGCAATCAGCCCCAGCATTTT	CASSDSYSNQPQHF
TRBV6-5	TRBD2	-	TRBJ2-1	TGTGCCAGCAGTTCCGGACTAGCGGGCTACAATGAGCAGTTCTTC	CASSSGLAGYNEQFF
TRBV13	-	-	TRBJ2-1	TGTGCCAGCAGCTTAGCCCCGGGTCACCCCCTCTTC	CASSLAPGHPLF
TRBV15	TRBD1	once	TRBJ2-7	TGTGCCACCAGCAGAAGACAGGGGGCGAGGGAGCAGTACTTC	CATSRRQGAREQYF
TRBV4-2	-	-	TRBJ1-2	TGTGCCAGCAGCCAAGATGACAGCCTGAACTATGGCTACACCTTC	CASSQDDSLNYGYTF
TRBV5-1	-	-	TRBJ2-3	TGCGCCAGCAGCCAGCGGAACACAGATACGCAGTATTTT	CASSQRNTDTQYF
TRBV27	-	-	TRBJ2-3	TGTGCCAGCAGTCCTAGCACAGATACGCAGTATTTT	CASSPSTDTQYF
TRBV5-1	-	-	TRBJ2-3	TGCGCCAGCAGCCCGGGAGTAGGGTTGGGGTATTTT	CASSPGVGLGYF
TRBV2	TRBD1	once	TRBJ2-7	TGTGCCAGCAGGGAAGGGGGCCACGAGCAGTACTTC	CASREGGHEQYF
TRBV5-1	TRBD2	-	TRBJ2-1	TGCGCCAGCAGCTTACCTAGCGGTCAAGGGGATGAGCAGTTCTTC	CASSLPSGQGDEQFF
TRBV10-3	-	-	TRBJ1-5	TGTGCCATCAGTAGTACAGGGTTTCAGCCCCAGCATTTT	CAISSTGFQPQHF
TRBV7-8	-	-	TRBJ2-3	TGTGCCAGCAGCTTAGTTGCGGGGAGCACAGATACGCAGTATTTT	CASSLVAGSTDTQYF
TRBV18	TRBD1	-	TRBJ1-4	TGTGCCAGCTCACCTATATTCGGGACAGATAATGAAAAACTGTTTTTT	CASSPIFGTDNEKLFF
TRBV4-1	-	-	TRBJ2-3	TGCGCCAGCAGCCAAAGGCGGGAAGATACGCAGTATTTT	CASSQRREDTQYF
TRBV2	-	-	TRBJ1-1	TGTGCCAGCAGTTTACGGCAGGGGACTGAAGCTTTCTTT	CASSLRQGTEAFF
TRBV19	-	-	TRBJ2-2	TGTGCCAGTAGTATAGAAGGCAAAGCGGTCACCGGGGAGCTGTTTTTT	CASSIEGKAVTGELFF
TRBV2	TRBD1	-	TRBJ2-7	TGTGCCAGCAGAATACAACCGGGACAGACATCTGACGAGCAGTACTTC	CASRIQPGQTSDEQYF